The 14 T cell receptor beta chains below come from one sample, sequenced in a study of T-cell reconstitution after alpha-beta-depleted transplantation in children. Unique molecular identifiers were incorporated during preparation of the TCRbeta library. TCRdb used MiXCR to reprocess the PCR reads, holding one entry per CDR3 protein. The data show hundreds of thousands of distinct CDR3 sequences, 13% seen once. This specimen was PBMCs, mostly from graft donor cells, taken 360 days after TCRalphabeta/CD19-depleted stem cell transplant. All receptors derive from a male patient younger than 18 who had a stem cell transplant for acute myeloid leukemia, so the T cells may come from the graft donor.

The chain joins TRBV19 to TRBJ2-1; 10 bases match TRBD2. The V segment lost 1 base and the J segment 9 bases; nucleotides outside the gene matches: 3. This CDR3 contains 14 residues. Per germline, CDR1 LNHDA and CDR2 SQIVND (reference sequence). This CDR3 reads CASSIASGRSEQFF. Here the CDR3 DNA reads TGTGCCAGTAGTATAGCTAGCGGGAGAAGTGAGCAGTTCTTC.

This clonotype was counted only a few times. The chain is built from TRBV28 and TRBJ2-7; 10 bases fit TRBD2. The CDR3 extends over 15 amino acids. Germline CDR1 reads MDHEN; CDR2 reads SYDVKM. The junction had 5 bases not matched to a gene; V was cut back by 6 bases and J by 0 bases. CDR3 sequence (DNA): TGTGCCAGCAGCCAAGCGGGAGGGTTCTCCTACGAGCAGTACTTC. This encodes CASSQAGGFSYEQYF.

This rearrangement joins TRBV21-1 to TRBJ2-5. TRBV21-1 is classified as a pseudogene. CDR3 length: 13 residues. In nucleotides, the CDR3 is TGTGCCAGCAGCCAACCCATGAAGAAGACCCAGTACTTC. It encodes CASSQPMKKTQYF.

CDR3 DNA sequence: TGTGCCAGCGGGACAGGGCCAACAGATACGCAGTATTTT. It translates to CASGTGPTDTQYF. The J gene is TRBJ2-3, the V gene TRBV9; 9 nucleotides line up with TRBD1. Per the germline V gene, CDR1 is SGDLS and CDR2 is YYNGEE. The CDR3 is made up of 13 amino acids. J lost 3 bases, V lost 7 bases, and 3 bases had no gene match.

CDR3 amino acids: CSARGTGYGYTF. The CDR3 bases are TGCAGTGCTAGAGGAACAGGATACGGCTACACCTTC. The J gene is TRBJ1-2, the V gene TRBV20-1; possibly TRBD1 for D (5 bases). This CDR3 comprises 12 residues. V was pared by 1 base and J by 8 bases, with 11 bases between. The germline V gene has CDR1 DFQATT and CDR2 SNEGSKA (reference sequence).

The chain joins TRBV12-3 or TRBV12-4 to TRBJ2-7, with TRBD2 identical over 14 bases. The J segment lost 7 bases and the V segment lost 5 bases, leaving 19 bases of the junction unmatched. The CDR3 has 19 amino acids. The CDR3 sequence: CASSPDRARLAGGPGEQYF. For the CDR3, the DNA is TGTGCCAGCAGTCCCGACAGGGCTAGACTAGCGGGAGGGCCAGGGGAGCAGTACTTC.

This clonotype was seen a few times. V and J are TRBV15 and TRBJ2-1; 10 positions match TRBD2. The CDR3 sequence is 16 residues long. CDR1 and CDR2 (germline): LNHNV, YYDKDF (reference sequence). The ends lost 1 base at V and 7 bases at J; junction bases unmatched: 7. CDR3 in amino acids: CATSRVPSGRLNEQFF. The CDR3 DNA is TGTGCCACCAGCAGAGTCCCTAGCGGGAGACTTAATGAGCAGTTCTTC.

This clonotype has at least ten counts. The chain links TRBV12-3 or TRBV12-4 to TRBJ2-7, with D perhaps matching TRBD1 (5 bases). CDR3 length: 15 residues. With 1 base removed from V and 3 bases from J, the gap between germline ends came to 13 bases. This CDR3 is CASSLGRVRFYEQYF. CDR3 DNA sequence: TGTGCCAGCAGTTTAGGCAGGGTGCGGTTCTACGAGCAGTACTTC.

The chain uses TRBV7-3 and TRBJ2-1; 8 nucleotides line up with TRBD2. Germline assignment: CDR1 SGHTA and CDR2 FQGTGA. J gave up 13 bases and V 1 base, and 9 bases lay outside the gene matches. This CDR3 has 14 residues. The CDR3 here is CASSLKPPAGEQFF. The CDR3 DNA reads TGTGCCAGCAGCTTAAAACCCCCAGCGGGAGAACAGTTCTTC.

This clonotype was detected a few times. This sequence joins TRBV30 and TRBJ2-7, with 7 bases lining up with TRBD2. The ends lost 0 bases at V and 5 bases at J; junction bases unmatched: 7. The CDR3 has 14 amino acids. From germline, CDR1 is GTSNPN and CDR2 SVGIG (reference sequence). The CDR3 DNA sequence: TGTGCCTGGAGTGTAGTGAGCGGGATCAACGAGCAGTACTTC. Translation: CAWSVVSGINEQYF.

V is TRBV7-2 and J is TRBJ2-2; perhaps TRBD2 as D (6 bases). The CDR3 has 16 amino acids. V was clipped by 2 bases and J by 4 bases, with 14 bases between them. CDR1 is SGHTA and CDR2 is FQGNSA in the germline V gene. CDR3 amino acids: CASSLLSWRGTGELFF. In nucleotides, the CDR3 is TGTGCCAGCAGCTTACTCTCCTGGCGGGGCACCGGGGAGCTGTTTTTT.

This clonotype was counted only a few times. The chain has TRBV12-3 or TRBV12-4 and TRBJ2-1; TRBD1 matches at 8 bases. The CDR3 covers 12 residues. V shed 4 bases, J shed 10 bases, and the junction held 3 bases outside the gene matches. The CDR3 coding sequence is TGTGCCAGCAGTTCTCAGGGGGCCGAGCAGTTCTTC. Encoded protein: CASSSQGAEQFF.

This clonotype was seen a single time. This chain joins TRBV30 and TRBJ2-1; D not certain. The CDR3 loop spans 12 amino acids. Between the trimmed V and J ends, which lost 2 bases and 8 bases, there was a span of 10 bases. Looked up from germline, CDR1 is GTSNPN and CDR2 is SVGIG (reference sequence). DNA of the CDR3: TGTGCCTGGAGTTTCAGATGGGATGAGCAGTTCTTC. It codes for CAWSFRWDEQFF.

This clonotype showed up just a few times. The chain joins TRBV2 to TRBJ2-2; unclear D gene. This CDR3 has 15 amino acids. Germline V gene data show CDR1 as SNHLY and CDR2 as FYNNEI. Trimming removed 7 bases at V and 0 bases at J, with 12 bases between. Written as DNA, the CDR3 is TGTGCCAGCATACTCGGCCCCGCGAACACCGGGGAGCTGTTTTTT. This codes for CASILGPANTGELFF. Based on the CDR3 plus reference TRBV2 and TRBJ2-2, the full variable domain is EPEVTQTPSHQVTQMGQEVILRCVPISNHLYFYWYRQILGQKVEFLVSFYNNEISEKSEIFDDQFSVERPDGSNFTLKIRSTKLEDSAMYFCASILGPANTGELFFGEGSRLTVL.